The clone carrying this TCR beta chain was seen many times. Its antigen remains unidentified. All gene names here are mouse names. The CDR3 goes on 4 residues after the read ends, and that part is filled in from the germline J gene. In the same sample, other DNA sequences code for this CDR3. The data were taken from a study of CD8+ T cells in alopecia areata. Study-level results: In lesional scalp, particularly from alopecia totalis/universalis, clonality was higher than in normal scalp.

CDR1 and CDR2 (germline): NSQYPW, LRSPGD (reference sequence). V dropped 1 base and J dropped 6; count of bases not matched to a gene: 4. The CDR3 sequence is 16 residues long. cDNA serving as the sequencing template came from extracted, reverse transcribed RNA. Here immunoSEQ multiplex PCR was the method, and the copy in TCRdb shows in-frame clones only, minus some. The counts give about 110,000 clones, none of them seen only once; around 19% is held by the top ten. Sequencing input: lesional skin. The genes are TRBV1 and TRBJ1-4, with 11 bases fitting TRBD1. This clonotype originated in a C3H/HeJ mouse with alopecia areata. This strain's MHC haplotype is H2-k. Incomplete CDR3 DNA: TGCACCTGCAGTGCAGCGGACAGGGGGCGAGACGAA. Protein: CTCSAADRGRDE. The full CDR3 is CTCSAADRGRDERLFF.